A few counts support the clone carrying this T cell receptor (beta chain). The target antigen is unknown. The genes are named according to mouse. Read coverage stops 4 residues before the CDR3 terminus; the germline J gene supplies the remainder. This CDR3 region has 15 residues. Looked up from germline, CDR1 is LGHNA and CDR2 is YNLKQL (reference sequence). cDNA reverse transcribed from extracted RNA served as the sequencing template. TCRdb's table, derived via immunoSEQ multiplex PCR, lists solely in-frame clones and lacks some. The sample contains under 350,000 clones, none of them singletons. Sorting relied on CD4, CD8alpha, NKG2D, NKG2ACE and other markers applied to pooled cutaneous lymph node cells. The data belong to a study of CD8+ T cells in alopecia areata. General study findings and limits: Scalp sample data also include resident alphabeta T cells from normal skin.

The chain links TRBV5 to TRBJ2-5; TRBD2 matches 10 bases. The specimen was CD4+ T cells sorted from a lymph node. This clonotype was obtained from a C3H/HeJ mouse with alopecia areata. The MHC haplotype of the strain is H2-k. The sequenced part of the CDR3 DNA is TGTGCCAGCAGCCTCACGACTGGGGGGACGGAC. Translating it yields CASSLTTGGTD. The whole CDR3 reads CASSLTTGGTDTQYF.